Listed below are T cell receptor beta chains from one sample, sequenced in a study of cytomegalovirus exposure and HLA in healthy donors. Profiling relied on immunoSEQ multiplex PCR, and the TCRdb table lists in-frame clones only, not all of them. The sample has under 200,000 clones; less than 90% are singletons. What was sequenced was PBMCs. The source of these receptors is a man aged 25-45 years in good health and CMV-seronegative. Both conserved end residues are part of each CDR3. The D gene is left open where the match is weak. The size of a clone is reported for some rows only, either as once, few or many, or as a class for expanded clones.

CASSQWGVLVQDTQYF	TGCGCCAGCAGCCAATGGGGGGTACTAGTGCAAGATACGCAGTATTTT	.	.	TRBJ2-3	TRBV4-1
CASSLGTVNQPQHF	TGTGCCAGCAGCTTAGGGACAGTTAATCAGCCCCAGCATTTT	.	.	TRBJ1-5	TRBV7-8
CASRQGGGANVLTF	TGTGCCAGCAGACAGGGCGGCGGGGCCAACGTCCTGACTTTC	.	.	TRBJ2-6	TRBV27
CASSLSGQITEAFF	TGTGCCAGCAGCCTCAGTGGACAGATCACTGAAGCTTTCTTT	.	.	TRBJ1-1	TRBV5-5
CASSGTGVLGDTQYF	TGTGCCAGCAGTGGGACAGGGGTGCTCGGAGATACGCAGTATTTT	once	TRBD1	TRBJ2-3	TRBV6-1
CASSRTGGANYGYTF	TGTGCCAGCAGCCGGACAGGGGGCGCGAACTATGGCTACACCTTC	.	TRBD1	TRBJ1-2	TRBV6-5
CSANGAGVPNEKLFF	TGCAGCGCCAACGGGGCGGGAGTTCCTAATGAAAAACTGTTTTTT	.	.	TRBJ1-4	TRBV29-1
CASSLDTTDTQYF	TGCGCCAGCAGCTTGGACACCACAGATACGCAGTATTTT	.	.	TRBJ2-3	TRBV5-1
CASSDRGRDEKLFF	TGTGCCAGCAGCGACAGGGGGCGCGATGAAAAACTGTTTTTT	.	TRBD1	TRBJ1-4	TRBV11-3
CASSLQGGSYEQYF	TGTGCCAGCAGCTTGCAAGGGGGCTCCTACGAGCAGTACTTC	.	.	TRBJ2-7	TRBV5-6
CASSLPDRVAFF	TGTGCCAGCAGCCTCCCCGACAGGGTAGCTTTCTTT	few	TRBD1	TRBJ1-1	TRBV4-2
CASSLPLQGGLDEKLFF	TGTGCCAGCAGCCTCCCCCTACAGGGCGGCTTGGATGAAAAACTGTTTTTT	.	.	TRBJ1-4	TRBV7-8
CAWSVSGSRGNREQYF	TGTGCCTGGAGTGTATCTGGGTCCAGGGGCAATCGAGAGCAGTACTTC	.	.	TRBJ2-7	TRBV30
CAWWMGAGHHEQFF	TGTGCCTGGTGGATGGGGGCAGGGCATCATGAGCAGTTCTTC	once	.	TRBJ2-1	TRBV30
CASSLAMETQYF	TGCGCCAGCAGCTTGGCCATGGAGACCCAGTACTTC	.	.	TRBJ2-5	TRBV5-1
CASRQGWDKNIQYF	TGTGCCAGTAGACAGGGGTGGGACAAAAACATTCAGTACTTC	.	TRBD1	TRBJ2-4	TRBV19
CASSLGQFNSPLHF	TGTGCCAGCAGCTTGGGACAGTTTAATTCACCCCTCCACTTT	.	.	TRBJ1-6	TRBV5-6
CAWKGTGVPEAFF	TGTGCCTGGAAGGGAACAGGGGTCCCTGAAGCTTTCTTT	few	TRBD1	TRBJ1-1	TRBV30
CASSATIGGYNEQFF	TGTGCCAGCAGTGCCACTATCGGGGGGTACAATGAGCAGTTCTTC	.	TRBD2	TRBJ2-1	TRBV6-5
CASSELLRERQYF	TGTGCCAGCAGTGAATTATTAAGGGAGCGGCAGTACTTC	.	.	TRBJ2-7	TRBV6-1
CASSGSGNTIYF	TGTGCCAGCAGCGGGTCTGGAAACACCATATATTTT	.	.	TRBJ1-3	TRBV25-1
CASSRDRWNTEAFF	TGTGCCAGCAGCAGGGACAGATGGAACACTGAAGCTTTCTTT	.	TRBD1	TRBJ1-1	TRBV27
CASSKSPEESYEQYF	TGTGCCAGCAGCAAAAGTCCAGAAGAATCCTACGAGCAGTACTTC	.	.	TRBJ2-7	TRBV21-1
CASSPSRTSPGELFF	TGTGCCAGCAGCCCCTCACGGACTAGCCCCGGGGAGCTGTTTTTT	.	TRBD2	TRBJ2-2	TRBV7-9
CASSLPTDSSGELFF	TGTGCCAGCAGCCTACCGACGGACAGCTCCGGGGAGCTGTTTTTT	.	.	TRBJ2-2	TRBV6-5
CAWSGGPPDTQYF	TGTGCCTGGAGCGGGGGGCCCCCAGATACGCAGTATTTT	once	.	TRBJ2-3	TRBV30
CASSPRGDTQYF	TGTGCCAGCTCCCCTCGGGGAGATACGCAGTATTTT	.	.	TRBJ2-3	TRBV18